This T cell receptor beta chain was sequenced during a study of T-cell memory formation after mild COVID-19. Study-wide points: There were some responding clones in pre-infection memory, which suggested that cross-reactive memory had joined.

5'RACE primed from the constant segment yielded TCR alpha and TCR beta cDNA libraries bearing sample barcodes and UMIs. TCRdb passed the 5' RACE reads through MiXCR, listing each CDR3 protein once. The sample yields 350,000 to 500,000 distinct CDR3 sequences, over 15% seen once. Concerning this clonotype itself: The antigen is not known.

The sample was PBMCs or a T cell subset sorted from them (not recorded which). This sequence originates from a man between 18 and 35 years old who had mild COVID-19 (a few samples of this study predate the infection). Cell type and time point are not known.

This CDR3 is CASSYVQQGPTANTEAFF. The CDR3 DNA sequence: TGTGCCAGCAGTTACGTTCAACAGGGACCAACAGCGAACACTGAAGCTTTCTTT. This chain connects TRBV6-6 to TRBJ1-1, with TRBD1 as a possible D gene (6 bases). Trimming removed 2 bases at V and 1 base at J, with 20 bases between. The CDR3 consists of 18 residues. CDR1 is MNHNY, CDR2 SVGAGI, per germline (reference sequence).